The table lists the clone carrying this T cell receptor beta chain with a few counts. The antigen is not known. The PCR was carried out with 60 Vbeta primers and 13 Jbeta primers. TCRdb's copy holds only in-frame clones and misses some; the assay was immunoSEQ multiplex PCR. The data contain approximately 190,000 clones, about 12% of them singletons. The data were taken from a study of cytomegalovirus exposure and HLA in healthy donors. Study details: Among the approximately 400 donors who were genotyped, over 70% fell in the genetic ancestry cluster that is associated with self-reported Caucasian donors.

Study results and caveats: Using the classifier, cytomegalovirus status was reportedly diagnosed with high specificity and sensitivity.

This TCR was sampled from a man in his fifties in good health and CMV-seropositive. The source material was PBMCs.

DNA for the CDR3: TGTGCCAGCAGTTACCGGGTAGCTGGAAACACCATATATTTT. Protein product: CASSYRVAGNTIYF. The V gene is TRBV6-5, the J gene TRBJ1-3; D is unresolved. Germline CDR1 reads MNHEY; CDR2 reads SVGAGI. Trimming removed 2 bases from V and 2 bases from J, with 7 bases in between. The CDR3 is 14 amino acids.